The clone carrying this TCR beta chain showed up just a few times. Antigen: not known. This record comes from a study of beta chain features in type 1 diabetes. At the level of the study: Patients were similar to healthy donors in age and gender (as well as in cell yields).

V lost 6 bases and J 3 bases, leaving 8 bases between the germline ends. Germline V CDR1 and CDR2: SNHLY, FYNNEI. CDR3 length equals 13 residues. Points from the study as a whole: VDJ junctions in type 1 diabetes patients carried more deletions and fewer insertions. Moderately but significantly shorter TCRB CDR3s were found in Type 1 diabetes patients in all four CD4+ subsets.

Sequenced material consisted of expressed TCRB transcripts (all of the isolated RNA was reverse transcribed). Here immunoSEQ multiplex PCR was the method, and the copy in TCRdb shows in-frame clones only, minus some. The data show roughly 230,000 clones, approximately 10% seen once. This receptor was obtained from a man aged 30 to 45 with type 1 diabetes. The chain links TRBV2 to TRBJ2-2, with unresolved D. The sample taken for sequencing was naive CD4+ T cells from blood. CDR3 region: CASRFQDTGELFF. The CDR3 DNA reads as TGTGCCAGCAGGTTCCAGGACACCGGGGAGCTGTTTTTT.